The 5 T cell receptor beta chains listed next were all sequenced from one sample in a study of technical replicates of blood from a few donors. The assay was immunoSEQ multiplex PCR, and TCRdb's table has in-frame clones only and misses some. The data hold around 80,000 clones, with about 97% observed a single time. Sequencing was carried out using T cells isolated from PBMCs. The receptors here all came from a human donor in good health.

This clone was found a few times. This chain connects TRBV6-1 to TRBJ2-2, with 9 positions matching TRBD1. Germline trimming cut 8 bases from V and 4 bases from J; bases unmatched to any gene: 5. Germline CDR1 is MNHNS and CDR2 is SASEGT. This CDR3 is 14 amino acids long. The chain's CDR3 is CASHGTGLTGELFF. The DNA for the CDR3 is TGTGCCAGCCACGGGACAGGGCTCACCGGGGAGCTGTTTTTT.

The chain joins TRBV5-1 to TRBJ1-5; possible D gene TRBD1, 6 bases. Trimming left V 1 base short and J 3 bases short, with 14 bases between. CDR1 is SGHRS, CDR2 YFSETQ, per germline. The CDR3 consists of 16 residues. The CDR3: CASSLSGMGANQPQHF. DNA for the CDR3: TGCGCCAGCAGCTTGTCAGGGATGGGGGCCAATCAGCCCCAGCATTTT. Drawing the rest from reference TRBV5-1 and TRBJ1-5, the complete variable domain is KAGVTQTPRYLIKTRGQQVTLSCSPISGHRSVSWYQQTPGQGLQFLFEYFSETQRNKGNFPGRFSGRQFSNSRSEMNVSTLELGDSALYLCASSLSGMGANQPQHFGDGTRLSIL.

The CDR3 here is CASSAGSRVYGYTF. The CDR3 DNA reads as TGTGCCAGCAGCGCCGGGAGTAGAGTCTATGGCTACACCTTC. This rearrangement joins TRBV28 to TRBJ1-2; D remains ambiguous. This CDR3 is built from 14 residues. V lost 6 bases to trimming and J lost 4 bases, with 15 bases between them. CDR1 and CDR2 (germline): MDHEN, SYDVKM.

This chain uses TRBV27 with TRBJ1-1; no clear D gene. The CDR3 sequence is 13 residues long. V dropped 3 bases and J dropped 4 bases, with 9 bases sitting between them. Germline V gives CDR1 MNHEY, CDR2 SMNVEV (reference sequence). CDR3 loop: CASSLVGITEAFF. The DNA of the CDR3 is TGTGCCAGCAGTTTGGTGGGCATCACTGAAGCTTTCTTT.

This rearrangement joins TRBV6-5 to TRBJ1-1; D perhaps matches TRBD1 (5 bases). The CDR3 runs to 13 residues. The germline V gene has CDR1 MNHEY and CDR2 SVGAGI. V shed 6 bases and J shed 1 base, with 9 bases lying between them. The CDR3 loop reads CASSRARNTEAFF. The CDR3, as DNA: TGTGCCAGCAGCAGGGCGCGGAACACTGAAGCTTTCTTT.